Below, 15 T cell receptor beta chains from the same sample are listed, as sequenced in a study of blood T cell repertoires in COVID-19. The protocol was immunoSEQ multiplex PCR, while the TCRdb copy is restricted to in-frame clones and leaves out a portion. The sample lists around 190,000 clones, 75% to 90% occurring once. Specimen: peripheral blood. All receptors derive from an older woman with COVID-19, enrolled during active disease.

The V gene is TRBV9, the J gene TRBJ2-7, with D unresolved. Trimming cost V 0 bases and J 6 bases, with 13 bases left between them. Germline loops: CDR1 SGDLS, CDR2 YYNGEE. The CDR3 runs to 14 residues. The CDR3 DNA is TGTGCCAGCAGCGTAGATCCAGGCGATTTCGAGCAGTACTTC. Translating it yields CASSVDPGDFEQYF.

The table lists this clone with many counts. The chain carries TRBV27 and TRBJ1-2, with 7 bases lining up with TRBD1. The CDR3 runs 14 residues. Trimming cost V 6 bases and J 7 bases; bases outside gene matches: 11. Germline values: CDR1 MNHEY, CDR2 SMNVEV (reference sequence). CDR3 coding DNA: TGTGCCAGCAGGACGACAGGGACAGCTGGTGGCTACACCTTC. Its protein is CASRTTGTAGGYTF.

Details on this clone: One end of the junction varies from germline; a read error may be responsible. The CDR3 nucleotides read TGTGCCAGCAGTTACCCGGGGAGTGCGGAATTC. This translates into CASSYPGSAEF. This rearrangement joins TRBV6-5 to TRBJ1-2; D is unresolved. Looked up from germline, CDR1 is MNHEY and CDR2 is SVGAGI. This CDR3 is 11 amino acids long.

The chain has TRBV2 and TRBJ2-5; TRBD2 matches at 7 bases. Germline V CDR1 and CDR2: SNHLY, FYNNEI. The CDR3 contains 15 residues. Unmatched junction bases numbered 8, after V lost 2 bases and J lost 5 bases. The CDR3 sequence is CASSETRGMTETQYF. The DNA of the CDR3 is TGTGCCAGCAGTGAAACGCGGGGGATGACGGAGACCCAGTACTTC.

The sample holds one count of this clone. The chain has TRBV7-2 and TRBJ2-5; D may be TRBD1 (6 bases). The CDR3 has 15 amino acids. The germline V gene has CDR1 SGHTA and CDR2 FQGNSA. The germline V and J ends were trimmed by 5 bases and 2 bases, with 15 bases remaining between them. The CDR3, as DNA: TGTGCCAGCAGCCTGAAGACAGGCAGGCAAGAGACCCAGTACTTC. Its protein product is CASSLKTGRQETQYF.

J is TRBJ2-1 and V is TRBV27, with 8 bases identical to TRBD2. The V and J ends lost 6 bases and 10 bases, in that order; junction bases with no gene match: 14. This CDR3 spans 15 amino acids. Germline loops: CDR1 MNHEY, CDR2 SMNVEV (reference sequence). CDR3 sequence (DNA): TGTGCCAGCAGCCCCCAGGCGGGGGGATTAGGGGAGCAGTTCTTC. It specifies CASSPQAGGLGEQFF.

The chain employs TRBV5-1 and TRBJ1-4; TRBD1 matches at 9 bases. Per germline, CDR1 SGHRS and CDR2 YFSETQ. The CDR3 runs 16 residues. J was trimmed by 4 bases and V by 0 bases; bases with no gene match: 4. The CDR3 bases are TGCGCCAGCAGCTTGGAGGGACAGGGCGGTAATGAAAAACTGTTTTTT. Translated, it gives CASSLEGQGGNEKLFF.

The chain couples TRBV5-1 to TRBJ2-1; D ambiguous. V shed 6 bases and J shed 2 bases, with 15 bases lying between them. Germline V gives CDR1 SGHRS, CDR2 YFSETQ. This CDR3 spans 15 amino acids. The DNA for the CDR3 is TGCGCCAGCACGCCGGAGAGTTTGACCTACAATGAGCAGTTCTTC. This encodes CASTPESLTYNEQFF.

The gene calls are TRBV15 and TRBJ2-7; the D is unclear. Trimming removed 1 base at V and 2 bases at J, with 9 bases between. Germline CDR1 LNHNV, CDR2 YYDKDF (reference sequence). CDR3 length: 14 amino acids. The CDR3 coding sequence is TGTGCCACCAGCAGAGGAGGTTCAACCTACGAGCAGTACTTC. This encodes CATSRGGSTYEQYF.

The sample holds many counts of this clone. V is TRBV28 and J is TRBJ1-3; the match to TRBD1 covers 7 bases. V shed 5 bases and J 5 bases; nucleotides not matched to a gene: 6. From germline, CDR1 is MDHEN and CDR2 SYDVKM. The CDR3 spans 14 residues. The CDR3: CASSPTGRRNTIYF. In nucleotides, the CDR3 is TGTGCCAGCAGTCCGACAGGGCGAAGAAACACCATATATTTT.

CDR3 loop: CASSLLGTANTEAFF. The CDR3 DNA sequence: TGTGCCAGCAGCTTACTCGGGACTGCGAACACTGAAGCTTTCTTT. The genes are TRBV7-3 and TRBJ1-1, with D maybe TRBD1 (5 bases). In germline, CDR1 is SGHTA, CDR2 FQGTGA. V lost 2 bases and J lost 1, with 11 bases in between. This CDR3 is 15 amino acids long.

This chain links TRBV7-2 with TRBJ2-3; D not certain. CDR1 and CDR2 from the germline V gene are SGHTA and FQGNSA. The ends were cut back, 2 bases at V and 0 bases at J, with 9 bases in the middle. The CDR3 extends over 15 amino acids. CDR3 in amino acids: CASSLSPLSTDTQYF. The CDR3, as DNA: TGTGCCAGCAGCTTATCCCCCCTTAGCACAGATACGCAGTATTTT.

The DNA of the CDR3 is TGCGCCAGCCGTTCAGGGGCGGGGGACACCGGGGAGCTGTTTTTT. Translation: CASRSGAGDTGELFF. The chain combines TRBV5-1 with TRBJ2-2, with D perhaps matching TRBD2 (7 bases). CDR1 SGHRS and CDR2 YFSETQ come from the germline V gene. This CDR3 has 15 residues. With 7 bases removed from V and 3 bases from J, the gap between germline ends came to 16 bases.

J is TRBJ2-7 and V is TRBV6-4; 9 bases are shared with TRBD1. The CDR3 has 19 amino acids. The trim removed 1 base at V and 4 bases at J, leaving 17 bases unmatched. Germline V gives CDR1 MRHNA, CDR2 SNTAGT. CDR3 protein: CASSDFGVSGDRARYEQYF. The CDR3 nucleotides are TGTGCCAGCAGTGACTTCGGGGTCTCGGGGGACAGGGCTCGGTACGAGCAGTACTTC.

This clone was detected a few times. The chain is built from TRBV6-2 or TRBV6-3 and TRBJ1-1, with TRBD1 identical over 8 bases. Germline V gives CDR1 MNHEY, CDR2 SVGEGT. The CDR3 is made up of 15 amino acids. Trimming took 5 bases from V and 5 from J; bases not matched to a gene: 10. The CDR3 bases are TGTGCCAGCAGTCAATCCAGGGGGCTCGGGACTGAAGCTTTCTTT. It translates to CASSQSRGLGTEAFF.